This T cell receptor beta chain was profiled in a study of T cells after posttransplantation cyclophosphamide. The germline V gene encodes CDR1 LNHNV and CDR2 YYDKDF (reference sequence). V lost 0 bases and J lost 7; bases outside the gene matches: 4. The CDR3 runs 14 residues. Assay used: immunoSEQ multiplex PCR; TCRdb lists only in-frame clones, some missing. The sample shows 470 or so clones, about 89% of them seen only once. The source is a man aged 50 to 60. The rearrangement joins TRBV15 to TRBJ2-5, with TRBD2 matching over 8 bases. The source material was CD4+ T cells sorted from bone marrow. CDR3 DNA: TGTGCCACCAGCAGAGATGGGGCGGGGGGGACCCAGTACTTC. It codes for CATSRDGAGGTQYF.